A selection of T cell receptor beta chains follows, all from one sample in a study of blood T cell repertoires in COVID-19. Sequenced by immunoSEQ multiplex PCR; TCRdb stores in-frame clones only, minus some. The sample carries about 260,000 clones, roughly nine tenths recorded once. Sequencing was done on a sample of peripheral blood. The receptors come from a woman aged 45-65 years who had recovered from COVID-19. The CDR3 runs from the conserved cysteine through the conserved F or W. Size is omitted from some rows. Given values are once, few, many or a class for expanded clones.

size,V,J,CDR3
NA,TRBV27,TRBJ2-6,CASSLWGAGANVLTF
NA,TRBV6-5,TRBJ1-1,CASRGALNTEAFF
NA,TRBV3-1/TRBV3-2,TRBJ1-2,CASSLGHDYGYTF
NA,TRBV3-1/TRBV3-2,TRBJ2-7,CAGKRGGRCEQYF
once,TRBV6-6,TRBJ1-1,CASIKRVGEETEAFF
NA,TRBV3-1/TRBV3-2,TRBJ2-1,CASSQVSEQFF
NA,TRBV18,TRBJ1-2,CASSLDRGQANYGYTF
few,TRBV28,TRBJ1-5,CASGAYSNQPQHF
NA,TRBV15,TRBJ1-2,CATSRDPGRGRNGYTF
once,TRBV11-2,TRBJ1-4,CASSPGQRLNEKLFF
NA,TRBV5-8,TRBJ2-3,CASSFYLAGYTDTQYF
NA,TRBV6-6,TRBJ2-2,CASSYFGQGTGELFF